Included here is one T cell receptor beta chain sequence, with context. This clone was seen a few times. Its binding antigen is unknown. No quality values exist for individual bases; no much larger clone is one base distant. The data belong to a study of T cell responses to AZD1222 COVID-19 vaccine (TCRdb year 2021). For the study in its entirety: TCR sequencing was performed for roughly 240 trial participants, of whom some 200 were given two doses of AZD1222 and roughly 25 were given two doses of MenACWY control vaccine. Enrollment into the trials was organized by age into subgroups of 18-55, 56-69 and 70-plus years, and those subgroups contained roughly 150, 30 and 60 TCR-sequenced participants, respectively.

The CDR3 regions of human TCRbeta chains were subjected to immunosequencing. From the authors' description of their analysis: Repertoire TCRs were checked for matches against a reference library of SARS-CoV-2-specific TCRs that had been generated using the MIRA antigen-specificity platform. Breadth was defined as the fraction of unique TCRs that were SARS-CoV-2-associated. Depth was defined as the fraction of total T cells that were SARS-CoV-2-associated. Each spike-specific TCR was assigned to its reactive spike region and to a CD4 or CD8 class using the MIRA data. Log10-transformed breadth and depth values were compared by one-way ANOVA with Sidak's multiple comparisons tests. What TCRdb holds here is the immuneACCESS table cut down to in-frame rearrangements. Part of the clones is not present; checked against another copy, under half of the missing clones reflect an unresolved V gene, and the others are unexplained. V and J calls and clone size are those listed in that table; D and trimming were worked out from the DNA. The sample has 180,000 or so clones on record, roughly 91% of them singletons. Approximately 1.9% of the sample comes from the top ten.

According to the study, the label for this sample's time point signals: about 28 days (+/-7) after the second vaccine dose. AZD1222 recipients whose second dose came at about 4 weeks and those whose second dose came at about 12 weeks were combined into one group, since spike-specific TCR depth and breadth did not differ between the two schedules. The vaccinee samples were drawn from two UK trials, COV001 and COV002, one of which was a single-blind randomized controlled phase 2/3 trial testing AZD1222 (ChAdOx1 nCoV-19) in healthy adults. Trial participant PBMC samples were collected at day 0 and day 28 after the second dose for TCRbeta chain sequencing. General conclusions and limits of the study: After two AZD1222 doses, spike-specific TCR breadth and depth were significantly higher than at day 0 and than in MenACWY recipients. The 56-69-year group was small, and its depth increase did not reach significance, likely because of low power. CD4 TCRs associated with the vaccine covered the entire spike protein, and the dominant responses were in regions 160-218 and 743-854. Epitopes outside the regions mutated in the B.1.351 and B.1.1.7 variants were reportedly recognized by nearly half of the unique spike-specific TCRs. Only five or six AZD1222 recipients were SARS-CoV-2 seropositive at baseline, limiting conclusions about previously exposed vaccinees. Most participants were white British and females outnumbered males, and the authors suggested that clonal diversity may have been underestimated. Because no day 14 peak-response samples were available, repertoires were characterized only after the peak T cell response.

The sequencing used peripheral blood, collected 28 days after the second AZD1222 dose. This receptor was obtained from an adult who received the AZD1222 COVID-19 vaccine.

The nucleotide sequence reads TGTGCCACCAGCAGAGACAGGGGGACTAGCACTTTCCAGTACTTC. This translates into CATSRDRGTSTFQYF. The chain is assembled from TRBV15 and TRBJ2-5, and 9 junctional nucleotides match TRBD2. Per the germline V gene (reference sequence), LNHNV is the CDR1 and YYDKDF is the CDR2. The CDR3 holds 15 amino acids from the cysteine to the phenylalanine. The CDR3 DNA has 45 bases and is translated from base 1. Germline trimming amounts to 0 bases on V and 10 bases on J, with 9 as the count of junction bases outside the gene matches.